Sequencing of this TCR beta chain was carried out in a study of shared clonotypes between healthy human individuals. Germline CDR1 and CDR2: MDHEN and SYDVKM. With V trimmed by 4 bases and J by 5 bases, 10 bases remained unmatched. This CDR3 contains 15 residues. In this sample, this clone turned up once. Its cognate antigen is unknown. General observations from the study: Sharing across four donors was seen in roughly 5.2% of naive CD4 clonotypes.

Clones were sequenced by immunoSEQ multiplex PCR, and TCRdb holds only the in-frame ones, with some missing. Of 2 million to 2.5 million clones in the sample, roughly 95% were seen once. Sequencing was carried out using naive CD4+ T cells sorted from blood. Subset reported: CD45RA+ positively selected. The V call is TRBV28, the J call TRBJ1-1, with TRBD1 matching 7 bases. This receptor was taken from a man younger than 30 in good health. DNA for the CDR3: TGTGCCAGCAGTTCGGAAAGTTCAGGGGGGACTGAAGCTTTCTTT. It specifies CASSSESSGGTEAFF.